Shown below are 5 T cell receptor beta chains from a single sample sequenced in a study of blood T cells in healthy people across ages. Through a sample-barcoded 5' primer and a J-beta primer mix, a second PCR was run for roughly 7 to 12 cycles. TCRdb fed the 5' RACE reads into MiXCR, producing one record per CDR3 protein. Of about 810,000 distinct CDR3 sequences listed, 35% to 40% are singletons. The sample consisted of blood. These receptors were collected from a man younger than 30 in good health.

There are many counts of this clonotype. The J gene is TRBJ2-1, the V gene TRBV12-3 or TRBV12-4; perhaps D is TRBD1 or TRBD2 (5 bases each). The CDR3 is 12 amino acids. The ends were cut back, 8 bases at V and 9 bases at J, with 14 bases in the middle. The CDR3 loop reads CASGDLGGEQFF. In nucleotides, the CDR3 is TGTGCCAGCGGAGACCTTGGGGGTGAGCAGTTCTTC.

Comment on this clonotype: This may be a read error: a much more frequent sequence differs by one nucleotide. V is TRBV4-3 and J is TRBJ2-5; 7 bases agree with TRBD1. Germline loops: CDR1 LGHNA, CDR2 YSLEER. This CDR3 is built from 14 residues. J lost 11 bases, V lost 0 bases, and 9 bases had no gene match. The DNA for the CDR3 is TGCGCCAGCAGCCAAGATTCTTCCCCGACAGGGCAGTACTTC. Translating it yields CASSQDSSPTGQYF.

The chain uses TRBV4-1 and TRBJ2-2, with D perhaps TRBD2 (5 bases). The CDR3 loop spans 16 amino acids. V was clipped by 4 bases and J by 4 bases, with 16 bases between them. CDR1 is MGHRA and CDR2 is YSYEKL in the germline V gene. The CDR3 reads CASSPIGGEGTGELFF. The CDR3 bases are TGCGCCAGCAGCCCCATTGGTGGAGAGGGCACCGGGGAGCTGTTTTTT.

On this clonotype: One end of the junction fails to match germline, which may point to a read error. The chain uses TRBV7-2 and TRBJ2-5, with D tentatively TRBD1 (6 bases). Germline assignment: CDR1 SGHTA and CDR2 FQGNSA. The CDR3 sequence is 14 residues long. CDR3 protein: CASSLGGYQEAQYF. CDR3 DNA: TGTGCCAGCAGCCTAGGGGGTTACCAAGAGGCCCAGTACTTC.

This clonotype was seen a few times. The chain has TRBV9 and TRBJ1-2; no definite D call. V was cut by 1 base and J by 4 bases, with 8 bases left in between. This CDR3 is 13 amino acids long. Germline-derived CDR1 and CDR2 are SGDLS and YYNGEE. DNA for the CDR3: TGTGCCAGCAGCGTATTGGGGAGCTATGGCTACACCTTC. Translating gives CASSVLGSYGYTF.